This T cell receptor (beta chain) was recovered during a study of T-cell reconstitution after alpha-beta-depleted transplantation in children listed by TCRdb under 2016. With regard to the full study: The study quantitatively tracked T-cell immune reconstitution after TCRalphabeta/CD19-depleted allogeneic hematopoietic cell transplantation in children using TCR repertoire profiling.

Library preparation was by PCR. TCRdb shows the sequencer as Illumina HiSeq 2500. To normalize quantification of the TCRbeta repertoire, the TCR libraries were built with molecular barcoding that relied on unique molecular identifiers. TCRdb passed the public sequencing reads through fastp at Q25 and MiXCR, retaining productive beta sequences. Each record represents a unique CDR3 protein, reported with the most common genes and DNA among its rows. The sample table holds around 450,000 distinct CDR3 sequences, of which 43% were seen once. The ten largest clones represent around a quarter of the sample. The study at large found these results: In some patients, the high TCRbeta diversity seen at day 60 was put down to recipient T cells and intrathymic progenitors that had survived conditioning. Over subsequent months, a decline in hyperexpanded clone frequencies was noted, and after one year, T-cell counts and TCRbeta diversity were mostly ascribed to newly produced T cells. About two months after transplant, the apparently early recovery of alphabetaT-cell counts reportedly depended on just several hundred clones that had expanded rapidly and came from non-depleted graft cells.

Points on this clonotype: No cognate antigen has been identified for it. No base-level quality is on record; no much larger clone is a single base apart.

The meaning of the sample's treatment or condition label: allogeneic hematopoietic cell transplantation with graft depleted of TCRalphabeta T cells and CD19 B cells. The transplant recipients were children given TCRalphabeta/CD19-depleted allogeneic hematopoietic cell grafts. The sample was PBMCs, taken before TCRalphabeta/CD19-depleted stem cell transplant. The TCR sequence derives from a girl aged 2-10 years with aplastic anemia, due to receive a stem cell transplant.

DNA sequence: TGCGCCAGCAGCCACAATACGGGACAGCGGAACACTGAAGCTTTCTTT. This sequence encodes CASSHNTGQRNTEAFF. This chain is built from TRBV4-1 and TRBJ1-1; TRBD1 lines up with 7 middle nucleotides. V trim: 3 bases; J trim: 1 base; unmatched bases: 8. The germline V gene specifies MGHRA as CDR1 and YSYEKL as CDR2. The CDR3 spans 16 residues, from the cysteine through the phenylalanine. Of all the DNA, just the CDR3 is kept, 48 bases in frame from base 1.